The 23 T cell receptor beta chains presented below share a single source sample, sequenced in a study of patients and donors after allogeneic stem cell transplantation (dated by TCRdb to 2020 to 2022). Preparation of the library involved RT-PCR. For sequencing, a NextSeq 550 was employed. In-frame beta chains were kept once TCRdb had trimmed the public reads at Q25 with fastp and called clones with MiXCR. Each CDR3 protein gets just one entry, which takes the most common genes and DNA from the rows behind it. The sample profile shows over 350,000 distinct CDR3 sequences; approximately 16% of them were found once. The top ten clonotypes cover less than 8.5% of the sample. Input material: blood, either unsorted or a sorted T cell fraction (not recorded which). The receptor source for this set is a human donor who was either an allogeneic HSCT recipient or a stem cell or donor lymphocyte infusion donor (not recorded which). It is not recorded whose cells these are; they may come from a transplant donor.

This clonotype was detected a few times. Here the CDR3 reads CASSVPSETTNTGELFF. The CDR3 bases are TGTGCCAGCAGCGTTCCGTCTGAGACAACGAACACCGGGGAGCTGTTTTTT. This chain connects TRBV9 to TRBJ2-2; D remains ambiguous. The germline V and J ends were trimmed by 2 bases and 0 bases, with 14 bases remaining between them. Germline V gives CDR1 SGDLS, CDR2 YYNGEE. The CDR3 loop spans 17 amino acids. Combining the CDR3 with reference TRBV9 and TRBJ2-2 gives the whole variable domain DSGVTQTPKHLITATGQRVTLRCSPRSGDLSVYWYQQSLDQGLQFLIQYYNGEERAKGNILERFSAQQFPDLHSELNLSSLELGDSALYFCASSVPSETTNTGELFFGEGSRLTVL.

The rearrangement joins TRBV4-1 to TRBJ2-7; D gene unclear. This CDR3 is 12 amino acids long. Trimming left V 0 bases short and J 8 bases short, with 8 bases between. The germline V gene has CDR1 MGHRA and CDR2 YSYEKL. This chain's CDR3 is CASSQEATKQYF. The CDR3 nucleotides are TGCGCCAGCAGCCAAGAAGCGACGAAGCAGTACTTC.

V usage is TRBV20-1 and J usage is TRBJ2-3; either TRBD1 or TRBD2 may supply D (5 bases each). The germline V gene has CDR1 DFQATT and CDR2 SNEGSKA (reference sequence). This CDR3 contains 14 residues. V was clipped by 0 bases and J by 4 bases, with 11 bases between them. The CDR3, as DNA: TGCAGTGCTAGAGATAGGGACGCGCCAGATACGCAGTATTTT. Protein: CSARDRDAPDTQYF.

This clonotype was seen many times. The chain recombines TRBV5-6 with TRBJ2-1; TRBD1 matches at 8 bases. V shed 4 bases, J shed 7 bases, and the junction held 4 bases outside the gene matches. This CDR3 is built from 13 residues. The V gene's germline CDR1 is SGHDT and CDR2 YYEEEE. The CDR3 reads CASSPWTGNEQFF. CDR3 nucleotide sequence: TGTGCCAGCAGCCCGTGGACAGGGAATGAGCAGTTCTTC.

The chain is built from TRBV7-3 and TRBJ2-2; no clear D gene. CDR3 length equals 15 residues. Deletions cut 0 bases from V and 4 bases from J, with 9 bases between. Germline CDR1 is SGHTA and CDR2 is FQGTGA. The CDR3 DNA reads as TGTGCCAGCAGCTTAACGTGGGGTGCCACCGGGGAGCTGTTTTTT. This sequence encodes CASSLTWGATGELFF.

The table lists this clonotype with a few counts. CDR3 nucleotide sequence: TGTGCCAGCAGCCGAGGGGCGTGGAACAATCAGCCCCAGCATTTT. It specifies CASSRGAWNNQPQHF. The V gene is TRBV11-2, the J gene TRBJ1-5; perhaps TRBD1 as D (5 bases). Per the germline V gene, CDR1 is SGHAT and CDR2 is FQNNGV. The CDR3 runs to 15 residues. V lost 5 bases, J lost 3 bases, and 14 bases lay in between.

The gene calls are TRBV20-1 and TRBJ2-3; D is possibly TRBD1 or TRBD2 (5 bases each). Germline-derived CDR1 and CDR2 are DFQATT and SNEGSKA (reference sequence). This CDR3 has 16 residues. V lost 3 bases and J lost 5, with 21 bases in between. The CDR3 region has the DNA TGCAGTGCTAGCCGACCATTTGGGGGAGTGGGAGATACGCAGTATTTT. Its protein product is CSASRPFGGVGDTQYF.

This clonotype has more than one count but fewer than ten. V usage is TRBV5-5 and J usage is TRBJ2-7; D is possibly TRBD1 or TRBD2 (7 bases each). Germline assignment: CDR1 SGHKS and CDR2 YYEKEE (reference sequence). The CDR3 length is 12 residues. Trimming shortened V by 4 bases and J by 12 bases, and 17 bases separated the two germline ends. The CDR3 DNA reads as TGTGCCAGCAGCAGATCGACAGGGAGGGGGTACTTC. Amino acid sequence: CASSRSTGRGYF.

Only one count was recorded for this clonotype. The chain has TRBV3-1 and TRBJ2-1; a weak D match, TRBD1 (6 bases). V was shortened by 3 bases and J by 3 bases, with 15 bases between the two germline ends. CDR3 length: 16 residues. Germline lookup yields CDR1 LGHDT and CDR2 YNNKEL (reference sequence). The chain's CDR3 is CASSHVDRGLYNEQFF. The CDR3 DNA follows: TGTGCCAGCAGCCACGTGGACAGAGGTCTCTACAATGAGCAGTTCTTC.

V and J are TRBV20-1 and TRBJ2-1, with unresolved D. Trimming stripped 6 bases from V and 0 bases from J, with 12 bases between. This CDR3 region has 14 residues. CDR1 and CDR2 (germline): DFQATT, SNEGSKA (reference sequence). CDR3 in amino acids: CSALHRSSYNEQFF. The CDR3 region has the DNA TGCAGTGCGCTACATAGGAGCTCCTACAATGAGCAGTTCTTC.

The gene calls are TRBV5-1 and TRBJ1-3, with a possible D match to TRBD1 (5 bases). CDR1 SGHRS and CDR2 YFSETQ come from the germline V gene. V was trimmed by 1 base and J by 0 bases, leaving 11 bases between them. This CDR3 spans 16 amino acids. The CDR3 DNA follows: TGCGCCAGCAGCTTGTCGGGGCGATTCTCTGGAAACACCATATATTTT. It encodes CASSLSGRFSGNTIYF.

The table lists this clonotype with a count of one. CDR3 DNA: TGCAGTCCCAGGGTCCGGACAGGGCGGGGGGAGCAGTACTTC. Amino acid sequence: CSPRVRTGRGEQYF. This chain links TRBV20-1 with TRBJ2-7; tentative D call: TRBD1 (8 bases). The V gene's germline CDR1 is DFQATT and CDR2 SNEGSKA (reference sequence). The CDR3 sequence is 14 residues long. V lost 8 bases and J lost 7, with 24 bases in between.

The sample holds a few counts of this clonotype. The rearrangement links TRBV2 to TRBJ2-5; 9 bases are shared with TRBD1. Germline V gene lookup returns CDR1 SNHLY and CDR2 FYNNEI. CDR3 size: 17 residues. The ends lost 6 bases at V and 2 bases at J; junction bases unmatched: 13. In DNA, the CDR3 is TGTGCCAGCAGCCGGGACAGGGCCTACTCAATACAAGAGACCCAGTACTTC. Amino acid sequence: CASSRDRAYSIQETQYF.

The table lists this clonotype with a few counts. This chain uses TRBV2 with TRBJ2-5; D is undetermined. This CDR3 contains 12 residues. Trimming stripped 4 bases from V and 4 bases from J, with 7 bases between. Germline values: CDR1 SNHLY, CDR2 FYNNEI. CDR3 sequence: CASSVFGETQYF. CDR3 sequence (DNA): TGTGCCAGCAGTGTTTTCGGAGAGACCCAGTACTTC. The full variable domain, its missing parts supplied by reference TRBV2 and TRBJ2-5, is EPEVTQTPSHQVTQMGQEVILRCVPISNHLYFYWYRQILGQKVEFLVSFYNNEISEKSEIFDDQFSVERPDGSNFTLKIRSTKLEDSAMYFCASSVFGETQYFGPGTRLLVL.

This clonotype was found a few times. V usage is TRBV29-1 and J usage is TRBJ2-4; 10 nucleotides line up with TRBD1. The CDR3 loop spans 15 amino acids. The germline CDR1 and CDR2 sequences are SQVTM and ANQGSEA. V gave up 7 bases and J gave up 6 bases; unmatched junction bases: 12. CDR3 amino acids: CSAGQGELAGNIQYF. The CDR3 bases are TGCAGCGCAGGACAGGGGGAGCTAGCAGGAAACATTCAGTACTTC.

In this sample, this clonotype turned up many times. This chain joins TRBV5-1 and TRBJ1-2; the D is unclear. Germline CDR1 reads SGHRS; CDR2 reads YFSETQ. V dropped 6 bases and J dropped 0 bases, with 12 bases sitting between them. The length of the CDR3 is 14 residues. For the CDR3, the DNA is TGCGCCAGCAAGAACGGATCACCTAACTATGGCTACACCTTC. It encodes CASKNGSPNYGYTF.

The rearrangement joins TRBV29-1 to TRBJ1-4; 9 bases fit TRBD1. The CDR3 sequence is 13 residues long. In germline, CDR1 is SQVTM, CDR2 ANQGSEA. The V gene end was trimmed by 7 bases and the J gene end by 7 bases; junction bases not matched to a gene: 7. The CDR3 nucleotides read TGCAGCGCCGCCGGGACAGGGAGTGAAAAACTGTTTTTT. This codes for CSAAGTGSEKLFF.

A few counts support this clonotype. The rearrangement links TRBV19 to TRBJ1-1, with TRBD1 matching over 7 bases. This CDR3 has 14 residues. Trimming took 5 bases from V and 3 from J; bases not matched to a gene: 6. Germline lookup yields CDR1 LNHDA and CDR2 SQIVND (reference sequence). The CDR3 DNA reads as TGTGCCAGTAGTGCGGGACAGAGTTACACTGAAGCTTTCTTT. Translated: CASSAGQSYTEAFF.

The sample holds a few counts of this clonotype. V and J are TRBV28 and TRBJ2-7, with TRBD1 identical over 7 bases. V shed 6 bases, J shed 2 bases, and the junction held 4 bases outside the gene matches. The CDR3 sequence is 13 residues long. The germline gives CDR1 MDHEN, CDR2 SYDVKM. The CDR3 nucleotides read TGTGCCAGCAGCCACGACAGGGCCTACGAGCAGTACTTC. Amino acids: CASSHDRAYEQYF.

This clonotype showed up many times. The V call is TRBV7-8, the J call TRBJ2-1; a weak D match, TRBD2 (6 bases). Trimming removed 5 bases from V and 3 bases from J, with 14 bases in between. The length of the CDR3 is 15 residues. CDR1 and CDR2 (germline): SGHVS, FQNEAQ. Here the CDR3 DNA reads TGTGCCAGCAGCAGGAGTAGCGGAGTCTACAATGAGCAGTTCTTC. Its protein is CASSRSSGVYNEQFF.

In its sample, this clonotype was seen a few times. The chain uses TRBV3-1 and TRBJ2-2, with D maybe TRBD2 (6 bases). This CDR3 has 17 residues. V was clipped by 4 bases and J by 0 bases, with 15 bases between them. Germline lookup yields CDR1 LGHDT and CDR2 YNNKEL (reference sequence). CDR3 coding DNA: TGTGCCAGCAGCCCCATTAGCGGAGGTCCGAACACCGGGGAGCTGTTTTTT. As protein: CASSPISGGPNTGELFF.

There are a few counts of this clonotype. The chain's CDR3 is CASSDRGRSTGELFF. CDR3 bases: TGTGCCAGCAGTGACAGGGGGCGCAGCACCGGGGAGCTGTTTTTT. This sequence joins TRBV6-1 and TRBJ2-2, with 8 bases matching TRBD1. The CDR3 is 15 residues long. The germline CDR1 and CDR2 sequences are MNHNS and SASEGT. Unmatched junction bases numbered 4, after V lost 3 bases and J lost 4 bases.

This chain links TRBV6-1 with TRBJ2-1, with TRBD2 identical over 11 bases. Trimming removed 6 bases from V and 5 bases from J; junction bases left unmatched: 3. This CDR3 region has 14 residues. Germline V gene lookup returns CDR1 MNHNS and CDR2 SASEGT. The CDR3 coding sequence is TGTGCCAGCAGGGGACTAGCGGTCCACAATGAGCAGTTCTTC. Translating gives CASRGLAVHNEQFF.